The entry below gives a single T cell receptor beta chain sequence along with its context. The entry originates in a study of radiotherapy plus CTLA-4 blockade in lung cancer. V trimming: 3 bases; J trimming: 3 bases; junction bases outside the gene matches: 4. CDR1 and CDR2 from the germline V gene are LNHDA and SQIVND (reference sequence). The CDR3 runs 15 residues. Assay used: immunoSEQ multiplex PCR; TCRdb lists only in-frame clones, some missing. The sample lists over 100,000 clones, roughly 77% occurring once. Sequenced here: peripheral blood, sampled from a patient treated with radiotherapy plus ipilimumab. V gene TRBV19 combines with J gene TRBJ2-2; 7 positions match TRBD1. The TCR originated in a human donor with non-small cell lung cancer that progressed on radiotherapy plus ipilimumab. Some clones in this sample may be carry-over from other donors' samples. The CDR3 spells CASSISGTDTGELFF. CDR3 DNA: TGTGCCAGTAGTATCTCCGGGACAGACACCGGGGAGCTGTTTTTT.